This T cell receptor beta chain was captured in a study of control samples from healthy donors and cancer patients. The length of the CDR3 is 13 residues. V lost 3 bases to trimming and J lost 4 bases, with 10 bases between them. Germline lookup yields CDR1 SGHRS and CDR2 YFSETQ. Sequenced by immunoSEQ multiplex PCR; TCRdb stores in-frame clones only, minus some. The sample has 90,000 to 150,000 clones; approximately 89% are singletons. The sequenced material came from blood. The chain carries TRBV5-1 and TRBJ1-2; unclear D gene. The clonotype originates from a man aged 40-50 years in good health. Written as DNA, the CDR3 is TGCGCCAGCAGCTATGAGGAGATCTATGGCTACACCTTC. Residues: CASSYEEIYGYTF.